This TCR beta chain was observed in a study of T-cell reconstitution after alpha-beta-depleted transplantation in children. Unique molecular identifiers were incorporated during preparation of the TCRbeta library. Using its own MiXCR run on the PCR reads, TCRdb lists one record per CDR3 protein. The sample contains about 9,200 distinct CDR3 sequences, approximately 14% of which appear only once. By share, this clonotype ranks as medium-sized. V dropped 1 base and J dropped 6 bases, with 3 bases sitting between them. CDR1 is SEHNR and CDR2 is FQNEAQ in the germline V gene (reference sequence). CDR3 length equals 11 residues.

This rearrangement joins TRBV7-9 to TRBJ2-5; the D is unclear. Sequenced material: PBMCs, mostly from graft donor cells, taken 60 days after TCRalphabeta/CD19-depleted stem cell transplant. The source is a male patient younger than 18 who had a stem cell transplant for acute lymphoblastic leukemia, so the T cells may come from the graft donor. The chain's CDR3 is CASSLDKTQYF. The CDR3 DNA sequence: TGTGCCAGCAGCTTAGATAAGACCCAGTACTTC.